This T cell receptor (beta chain) stems from a study of PD-L1 blockade in urothelial cancer. About the study: At 3 weeks (second dose) and 6 weeks after starting treatment, blood was analyzed. A median around 140,000 T cells were found in blood samples.

Germline CDR1 is SGHTA and CDR2 is FQGTGA. Trimming shortened V by 3 bases and J by 3 bases, and 16 bases separated the two germline ends. The CDR3 consists of 16 residues. The protocol was immunoSEQ multiplex PCR, while the TCRdb copy is restricted to in-frame clones and leaves out a portion. The table lists 44,000 or so clones, roughly 82% of them singletons, with 3% to 3.5% in the top ten. The sequencing used PBMCs, collected around atezolizumab (anti-PD-L1) treatment. The chain carries TRBV7-3 and TRBJ2-3; D perhaps matches TRBD1 (6 bases). The clonotype originates from a man aged 70 or older with urothelial cancer. CDR3 sequence: CASSFSLLRGTDTQYF. CDR3 DNA: TGTGCCAGCAGCTTCTCCCTCCTCAGGGGAACAGATACGCAGTATTTT.